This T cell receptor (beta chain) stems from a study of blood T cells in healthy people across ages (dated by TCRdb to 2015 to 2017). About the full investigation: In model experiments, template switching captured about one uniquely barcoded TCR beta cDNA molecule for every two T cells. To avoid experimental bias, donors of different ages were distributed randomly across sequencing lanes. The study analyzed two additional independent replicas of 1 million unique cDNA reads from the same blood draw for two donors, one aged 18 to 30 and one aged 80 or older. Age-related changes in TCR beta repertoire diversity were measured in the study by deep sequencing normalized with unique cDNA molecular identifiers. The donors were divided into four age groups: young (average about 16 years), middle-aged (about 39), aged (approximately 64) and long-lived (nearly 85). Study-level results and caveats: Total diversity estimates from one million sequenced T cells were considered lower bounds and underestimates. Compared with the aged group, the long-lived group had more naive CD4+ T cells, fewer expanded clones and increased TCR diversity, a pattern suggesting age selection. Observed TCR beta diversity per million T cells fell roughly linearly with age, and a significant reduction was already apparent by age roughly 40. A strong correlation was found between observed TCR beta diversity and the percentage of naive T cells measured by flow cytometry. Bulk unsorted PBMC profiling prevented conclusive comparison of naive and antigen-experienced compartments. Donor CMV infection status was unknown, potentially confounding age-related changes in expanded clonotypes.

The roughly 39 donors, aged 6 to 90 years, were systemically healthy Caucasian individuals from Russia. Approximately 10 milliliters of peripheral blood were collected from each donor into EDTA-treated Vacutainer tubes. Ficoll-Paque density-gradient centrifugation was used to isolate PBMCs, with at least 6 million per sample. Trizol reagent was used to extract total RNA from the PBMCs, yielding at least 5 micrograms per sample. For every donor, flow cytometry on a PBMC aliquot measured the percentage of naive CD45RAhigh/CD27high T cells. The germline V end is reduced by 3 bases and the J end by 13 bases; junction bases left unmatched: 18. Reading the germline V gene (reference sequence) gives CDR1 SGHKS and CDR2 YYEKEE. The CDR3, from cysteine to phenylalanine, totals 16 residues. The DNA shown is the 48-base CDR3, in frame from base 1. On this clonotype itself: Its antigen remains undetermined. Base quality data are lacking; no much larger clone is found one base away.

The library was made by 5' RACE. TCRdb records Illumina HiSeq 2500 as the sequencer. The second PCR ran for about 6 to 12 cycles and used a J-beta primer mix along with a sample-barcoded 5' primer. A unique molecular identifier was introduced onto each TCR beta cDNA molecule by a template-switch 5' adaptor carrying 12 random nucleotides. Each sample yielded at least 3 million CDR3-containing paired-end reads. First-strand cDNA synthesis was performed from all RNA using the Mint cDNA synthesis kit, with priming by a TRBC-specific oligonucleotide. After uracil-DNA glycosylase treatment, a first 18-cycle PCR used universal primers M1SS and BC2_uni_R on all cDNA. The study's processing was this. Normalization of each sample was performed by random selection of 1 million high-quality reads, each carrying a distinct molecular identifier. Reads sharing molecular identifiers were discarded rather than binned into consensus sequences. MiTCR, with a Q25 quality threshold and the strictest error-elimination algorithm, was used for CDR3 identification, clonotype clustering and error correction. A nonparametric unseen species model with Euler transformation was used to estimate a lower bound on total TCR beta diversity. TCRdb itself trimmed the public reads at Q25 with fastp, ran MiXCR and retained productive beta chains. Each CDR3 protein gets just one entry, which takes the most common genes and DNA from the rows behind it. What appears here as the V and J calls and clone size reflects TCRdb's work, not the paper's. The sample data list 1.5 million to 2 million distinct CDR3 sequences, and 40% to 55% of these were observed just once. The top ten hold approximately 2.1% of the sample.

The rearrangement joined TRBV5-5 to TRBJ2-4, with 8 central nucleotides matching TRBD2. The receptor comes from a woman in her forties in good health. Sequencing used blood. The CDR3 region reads CASSSGPGGAYNEQYF. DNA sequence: TGTGCCAGCAGCTCTGGACCGGGGGGGGCCTACAATGAGCAGTACTTC.